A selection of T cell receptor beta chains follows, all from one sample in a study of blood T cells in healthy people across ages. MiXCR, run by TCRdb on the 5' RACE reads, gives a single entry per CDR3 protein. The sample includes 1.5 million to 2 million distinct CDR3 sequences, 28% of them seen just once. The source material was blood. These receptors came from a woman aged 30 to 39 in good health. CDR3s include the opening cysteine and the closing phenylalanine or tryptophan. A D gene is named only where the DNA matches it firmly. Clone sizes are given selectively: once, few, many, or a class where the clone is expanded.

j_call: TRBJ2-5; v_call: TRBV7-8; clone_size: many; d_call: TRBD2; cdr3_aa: CASSSLAGGRETQYF; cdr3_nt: TGTGCCAGCAGCTCCCTAGCGGGAGGCCGGGAGACCCAGTACTTC
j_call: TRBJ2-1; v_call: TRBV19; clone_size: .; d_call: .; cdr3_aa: CASSIGRNQETQFF; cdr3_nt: TGTGCCAGTAGTATCGGCAGAAACCAAGAGACCCAGTTCTTC
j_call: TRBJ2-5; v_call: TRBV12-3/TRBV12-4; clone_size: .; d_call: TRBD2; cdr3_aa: CASIPGGAQTQYF; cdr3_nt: TGTGCCAGCATCCCCGGGGGGGCGCAGACCCAGTACTTC
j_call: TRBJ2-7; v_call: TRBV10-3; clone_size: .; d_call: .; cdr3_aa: CAISEPSGAGVTYEQYF; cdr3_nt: TGTGCCATCAGTGAGCCGTCAGGGGCGGGGGTTACCTACGAGCAGTACTTC
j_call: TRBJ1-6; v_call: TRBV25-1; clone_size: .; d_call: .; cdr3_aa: CASLPQGWDNSPLHF; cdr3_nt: TGTGCCAGCCTCCCGCAGGGATGGGATAATTCACCCCTCCACTTT
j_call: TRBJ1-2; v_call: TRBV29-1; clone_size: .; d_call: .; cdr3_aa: CSVEWGGGGYTF; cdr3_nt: TGCAGCGTCGAATGGGGTGGGGGTGGCTACACCTTC
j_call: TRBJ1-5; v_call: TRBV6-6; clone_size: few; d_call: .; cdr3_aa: CASSYSEGPISNQPQHF; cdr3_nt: TGTGCCAGCAGTTACTCAGAGGGGCCGATTAGCAATCAGCCCCAGCATTTT
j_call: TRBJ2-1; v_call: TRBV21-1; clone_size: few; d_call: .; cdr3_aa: CASSNPRAPSYEQFF; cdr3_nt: TGTGCCAGCAGCAACCCAAGGGCCCCAAGCTATGAGCAGTTCTTC
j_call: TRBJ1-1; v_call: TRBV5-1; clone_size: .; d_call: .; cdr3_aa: CASGRGTRNTEAFF; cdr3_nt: TGCGCCAGCGGGCGGGGGACACGGAACACTGAAGCTTTCTTT
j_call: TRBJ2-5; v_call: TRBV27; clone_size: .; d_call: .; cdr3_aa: CASSLSNTGQTQYF; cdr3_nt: TGTGCCAGCAGTTTATCTAATACGGGGCAGACCCAGTACTTC
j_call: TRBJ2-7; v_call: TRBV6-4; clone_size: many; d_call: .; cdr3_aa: CAKLPGHCSLEQYF; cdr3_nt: TGTGCCAAACTTCCGGGACACTGTTCGCTTGAGCAGTACTTC
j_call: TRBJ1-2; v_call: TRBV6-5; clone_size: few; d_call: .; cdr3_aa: CASSYAGRQFAPTF; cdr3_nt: TGTGCCAGCAGTTATGCCGGGAGACAGTTTGCCCCCACCTTC
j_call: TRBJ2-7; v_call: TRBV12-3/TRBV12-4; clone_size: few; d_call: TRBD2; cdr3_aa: CASSSTRTSGEGPREQYF; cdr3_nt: TGTGCCAGCAGTTCGACCCGGACTAGCGGGGAGGGCCCACGGGAGCAGTACTTC
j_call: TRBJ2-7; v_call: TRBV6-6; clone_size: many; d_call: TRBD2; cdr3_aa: CASSEGLAGVGEQYF; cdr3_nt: TGTGCCAGCAGCGAGGGACTAGCGGGAGTTGGTGAGCAGTACTTC
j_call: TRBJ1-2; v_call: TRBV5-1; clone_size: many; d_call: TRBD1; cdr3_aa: CASSLRAGGAHGYTF; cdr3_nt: TGCGCCAGCAGCTTAAGGGCAGGGGGCGCGCATGGCTACACCTTC
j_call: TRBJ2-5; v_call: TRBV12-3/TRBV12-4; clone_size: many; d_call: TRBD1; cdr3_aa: CASSSLQGAYQETQYF; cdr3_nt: TGTGCCAGCAGTTCGTTACAGGGGGCCTACCAAGAGACCCAGTACTTC
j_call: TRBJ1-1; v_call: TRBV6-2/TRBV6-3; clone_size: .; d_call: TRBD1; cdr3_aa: CASRRQGGWNTEAFF; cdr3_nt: TGTGCCAGCAGGCGACAGGGCGGATGGAACACTGAAGCTTTCTTT
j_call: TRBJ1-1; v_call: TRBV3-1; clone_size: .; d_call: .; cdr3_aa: CASSQGLRNTEAFF; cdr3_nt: TGTGCCAGCAGCCAAGGGCTACGGAACACTGAAGCTTTCTTT
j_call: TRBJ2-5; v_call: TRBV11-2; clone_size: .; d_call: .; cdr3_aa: CASSLGPGNQYF; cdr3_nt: TGTGCCAGCAGCTTAGGCCCGGGGAACCAGTACTTC
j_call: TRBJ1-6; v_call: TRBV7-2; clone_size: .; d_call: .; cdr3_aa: CASSLDKNNNSPLHF; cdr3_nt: TGTGCCAGTAGCTTAGACAAGAATAATAATTCACCCCTCCACTTT
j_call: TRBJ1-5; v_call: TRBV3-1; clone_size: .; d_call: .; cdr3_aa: CAGSQRHSDQPQHF; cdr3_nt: TGTGCCGGCAGCCAACGGCACTCCGATCAGCCCCAGCATTTT
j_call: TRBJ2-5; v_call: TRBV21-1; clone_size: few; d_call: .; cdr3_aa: CARTGQETQYF; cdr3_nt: TGTGCCAGGACAGGGCAAGAGACCCAGTACTTC
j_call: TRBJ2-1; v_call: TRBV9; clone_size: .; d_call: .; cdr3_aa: CASSVVQDRNGEQFF; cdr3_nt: TGTGCCAGCAGCGTAGTACAAGACCGGAATGGGGAGCAGTTCTTC
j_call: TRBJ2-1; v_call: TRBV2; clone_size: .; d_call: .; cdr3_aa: CASSEPPGGYNEQFF; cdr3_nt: TGTGCCAGCAGTGAACCCCCAGGGGGGTACAATGAGCAGTTCTTC
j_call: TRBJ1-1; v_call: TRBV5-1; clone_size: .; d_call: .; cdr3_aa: CASSWGLQNTEAFF; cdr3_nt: TGCGCCAGCAGCTGGGGACTGCAGAACACTGAAGCTTTCTTT
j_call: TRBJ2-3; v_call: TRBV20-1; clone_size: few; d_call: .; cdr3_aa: CSTTWGRDTQYF; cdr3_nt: TGCAGCACCACATGGGGGCGGGATACGCAGTATTTT
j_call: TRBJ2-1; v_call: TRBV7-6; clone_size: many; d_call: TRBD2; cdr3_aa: CAIKAGPINEQFF; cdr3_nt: TGTGCCATCAAAGCGGGACCCATCAATGAGCAGTTCTTC
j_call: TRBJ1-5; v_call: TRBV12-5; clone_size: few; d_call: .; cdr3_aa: CASGLIPPGDPSNQPQHF; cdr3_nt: TGTGCTAGTGGTTTGATCCCCCCTGGGGATCCGAGCAATCAGCCCCAGCATTTT
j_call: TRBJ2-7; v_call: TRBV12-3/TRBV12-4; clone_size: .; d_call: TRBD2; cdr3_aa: CASSPRGLAGATYEQYF; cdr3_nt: TGTGCCAGCAGCCCCCGAGGCCTAGCGGGGGCCACCTACGAGCAGTACTTC
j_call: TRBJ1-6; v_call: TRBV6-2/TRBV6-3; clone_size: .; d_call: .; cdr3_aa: CASSYKGVGSPLHF; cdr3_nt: TGTGCCAGCAGCTATAAAGGGGTTGGGTCACCCCTCCACTTT
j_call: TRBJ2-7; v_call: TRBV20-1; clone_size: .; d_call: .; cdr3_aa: CSARDGREGEQYF; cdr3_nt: TGCAGTGCTAGAGATGGGAGAGAGGGGGAGCAGTACTTC
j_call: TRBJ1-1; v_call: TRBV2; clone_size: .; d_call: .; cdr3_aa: CASSGWVGAGTETFF; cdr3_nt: .
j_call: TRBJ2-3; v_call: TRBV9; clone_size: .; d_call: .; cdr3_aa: CASSPRTTGWQYF; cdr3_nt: TGTGCCAGCAGCCCCCGGACTACTGGGTGGCAGTATTTT
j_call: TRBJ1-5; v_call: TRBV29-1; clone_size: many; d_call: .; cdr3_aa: CSTWGRIPPVAQHF; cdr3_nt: TGCAGCACCTGGGGGAGGATCCCCCCAGTAGCCCAGCATTTT
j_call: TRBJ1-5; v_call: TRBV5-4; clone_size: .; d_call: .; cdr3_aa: CASLAPQCGNQPQHF; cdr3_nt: TGTGCCAGCCTTGCCCCCCAGTGCGGCAATCAGCCCCAGCATTTT
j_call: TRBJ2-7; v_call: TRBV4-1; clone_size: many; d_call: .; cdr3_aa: CASSQGELRAKYF; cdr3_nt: TGCGCCAGCAGCCAAGGTGAATTGAGGGCTAAGTACTTC
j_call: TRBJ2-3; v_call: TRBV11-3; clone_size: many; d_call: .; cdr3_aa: CASSGRSGSTDTQYF; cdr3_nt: TGTGCCAGCAGCGGACGTAGCGGTAGCACAGATACGCAGTATTTT
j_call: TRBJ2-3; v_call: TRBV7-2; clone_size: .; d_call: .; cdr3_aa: CASSSHGPDTQYF; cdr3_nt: TGTGCCAGCAGCTCTCACGGACCGGATACGCAGTATTTT
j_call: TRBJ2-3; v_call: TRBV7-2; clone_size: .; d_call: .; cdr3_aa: CASSFGLLTDTQYF; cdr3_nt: TGTGCCAGCAGCTTCGGCCTTCTCACAGATACGCAGTATTTT
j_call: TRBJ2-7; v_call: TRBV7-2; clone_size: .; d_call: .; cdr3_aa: CASSSRPDPGEQYF; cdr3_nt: TGTGCCAGCAGCTCCCGACCCGACCCAGGCGAGCAGTACTTC
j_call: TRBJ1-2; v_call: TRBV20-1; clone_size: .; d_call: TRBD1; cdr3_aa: CSAWDRGRDGYTF; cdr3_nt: TGCAGTGCATGGGACAGGGGGCGAGATGGCTACACCTTC
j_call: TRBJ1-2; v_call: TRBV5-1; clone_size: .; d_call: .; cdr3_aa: CASSFGTWGYTF; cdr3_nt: TGCGCCAGCAGCTTCGGGACCTGGGGCTACACCTTC
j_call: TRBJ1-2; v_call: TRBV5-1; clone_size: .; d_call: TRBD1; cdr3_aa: CTSSLNEGAAGGYTF; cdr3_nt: TGCACCAGCAGCCTGAACGAGGGGGCCGCGGGAGGCTACACCTTC
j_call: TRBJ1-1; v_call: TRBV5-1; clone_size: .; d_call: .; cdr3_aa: CASSLDVNPNTEAFF; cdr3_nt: TGCGCCAGCAGCTTGGATGTGAACCCGAACACTGAAGCTTTCTTT
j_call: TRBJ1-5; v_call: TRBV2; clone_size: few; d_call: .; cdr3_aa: CASSSQGVNQPQHF; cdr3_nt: TGTGCCAGCAGTTCACAGGGTGTCAATCAGCCCCAGCATTTT
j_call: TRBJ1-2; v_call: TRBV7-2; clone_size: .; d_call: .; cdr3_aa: CASSPDRGANGYTF; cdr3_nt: TGTGCCAGCAGCCCCGATCGGGGGGCGAATGGCTACACCTTC
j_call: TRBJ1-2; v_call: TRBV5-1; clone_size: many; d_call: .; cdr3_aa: CASSLAGDYGYTF; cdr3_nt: TGTGCCAGCAGCTTAGCAGGGGACTATGGCTACACCTTC
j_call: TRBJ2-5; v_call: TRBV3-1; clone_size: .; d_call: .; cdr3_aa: CASSHRTRGEETQYF; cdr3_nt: TGTGCCAGCAGCCATCGAACCAGGGGGGAAGAGACCCAGTACTTC
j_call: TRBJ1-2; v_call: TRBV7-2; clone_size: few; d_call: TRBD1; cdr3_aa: CASSLGQGARVSYGYTF; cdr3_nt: TGTGCCAGCAGCTTAGGACAGGGGGCGCGGGTTAGCTATGGCTACACCTTC
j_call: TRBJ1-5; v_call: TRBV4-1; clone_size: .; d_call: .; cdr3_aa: CASRRQGSDQPQHF; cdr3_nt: TGCGCCAGCAGGAGGCAGGGGTCGGACCAGCCCCAGCATTTT
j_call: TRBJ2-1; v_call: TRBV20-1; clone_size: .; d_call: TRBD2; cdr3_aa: CSANTREGLGNEQFF; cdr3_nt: TGCAGTGCTAACACTAGGGAGGGCCTGGGAAATGAGCAGTTCTTC
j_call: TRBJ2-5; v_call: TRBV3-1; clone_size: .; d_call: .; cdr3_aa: CASSQPSEETQYF; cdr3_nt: TGTGCCAGCAGCCAACCTAGTGAAGAGACCCAGTACTTC